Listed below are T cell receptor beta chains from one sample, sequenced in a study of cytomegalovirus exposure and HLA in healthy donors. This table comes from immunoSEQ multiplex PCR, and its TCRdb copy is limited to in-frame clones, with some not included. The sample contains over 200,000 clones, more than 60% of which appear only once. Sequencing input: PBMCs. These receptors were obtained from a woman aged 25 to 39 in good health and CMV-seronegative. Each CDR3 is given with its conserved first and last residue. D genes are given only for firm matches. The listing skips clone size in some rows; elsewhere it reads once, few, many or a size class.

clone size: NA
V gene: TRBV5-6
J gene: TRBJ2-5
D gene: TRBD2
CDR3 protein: CASSFELAGGLQEETQYF
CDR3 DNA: TGTGCCAGCAGCTTCGAACTAGCGGGAGGTCTGCAAGAAGAGACCCAGTACTTC

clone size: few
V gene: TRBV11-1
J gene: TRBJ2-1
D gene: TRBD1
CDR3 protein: CASSLAIGTGEQFF
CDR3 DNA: TGTGCCAGCAGCTTAGCGATCGGGACAGGTGAGCAGTTCTTC

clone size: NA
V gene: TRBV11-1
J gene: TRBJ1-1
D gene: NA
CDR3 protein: CASSPLPGEVRTEAFF
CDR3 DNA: TGTGCCAGCAGCCCCCTGCCTGGGGAGGTTCGAACTGAAGCTTTCTTT

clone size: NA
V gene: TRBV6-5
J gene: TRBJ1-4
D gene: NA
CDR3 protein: CASSGRGTNEKLFF
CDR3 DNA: TGTGCCAGCAGTGGCAGGGGAACTAATGAAAAACTGTTTTTT

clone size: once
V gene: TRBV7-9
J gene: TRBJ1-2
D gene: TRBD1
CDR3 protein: CASSLARTGANGYTF
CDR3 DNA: TGTGCCAGCAGCTTAGCTCGGACAGGGGCCAATGGCTACACCTTC

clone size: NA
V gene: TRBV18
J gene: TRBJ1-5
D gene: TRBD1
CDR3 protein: CASSPNTGDRNQPQHF
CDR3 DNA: TGTGCCAGCTCACCAAACACAGGGGATCGCAATCAGCCCCAGCATTTT

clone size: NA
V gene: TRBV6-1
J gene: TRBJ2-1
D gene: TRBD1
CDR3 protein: CASSEVEWDRDYNEQFF
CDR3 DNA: TGTGCCAGCAGTGAAGTGGAGTGGGACAGGGACTACAATGAGCAGTTCTTC

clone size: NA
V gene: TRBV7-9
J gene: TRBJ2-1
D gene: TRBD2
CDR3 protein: CASSPGLAGDEQFF
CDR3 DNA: TGTGCCAGCAGCCCCGGACTAGCGGGGGATGAGCAGTTCTTC

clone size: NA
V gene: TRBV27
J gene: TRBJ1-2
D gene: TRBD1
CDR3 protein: CASSSLQGALRSYTF
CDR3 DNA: TGTGCCAGCAGTAGTCTACAGGGGGCCCTGAGAAGCTACACCTTC

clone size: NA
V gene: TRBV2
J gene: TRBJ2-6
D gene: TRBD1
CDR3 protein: CASSARGQGLSGANVLTF
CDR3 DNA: TGTGCCAGCAGTGCCCGAGGACAGGGATTGTCTGGGGCCAACGTCCTGACTTTC

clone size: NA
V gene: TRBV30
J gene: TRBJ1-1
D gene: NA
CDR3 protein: CAWSVLGGNTEAFF
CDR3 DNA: TGTGCCTGGAGTGTACTGGGAGGGAACACTGAAGCTTTCTTT

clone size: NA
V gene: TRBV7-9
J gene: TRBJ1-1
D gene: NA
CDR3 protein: CASSLSNRLLPKGDTEAFF
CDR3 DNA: TGTGCCAGCAGCTTATCGAATCGACTCCTTCCGAAGGGGGATACTGAAGCTTTCTTT

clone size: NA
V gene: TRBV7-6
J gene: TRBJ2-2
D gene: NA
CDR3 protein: CASCCGAAGELFF
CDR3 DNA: TGTGCCAGCTGCTGCGGGGCGGCCGGGGAGCTGTTTTTT

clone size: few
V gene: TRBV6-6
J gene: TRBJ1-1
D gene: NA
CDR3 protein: CASSYQAGRVGTEAFF
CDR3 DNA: TGTGCCAGCAGTTACCAAGCAGGGAGGGTGGGAACTGAAGCTTTCTTT

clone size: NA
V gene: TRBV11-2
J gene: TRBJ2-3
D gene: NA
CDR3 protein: CASSLDPGVTDTQYF
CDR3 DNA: TGTGCCAGCAGCTTAGATCCCGGAGTTACAGATACGCAGTATTTT

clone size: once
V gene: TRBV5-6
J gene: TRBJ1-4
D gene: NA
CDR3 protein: CASKKEPTNEKLFF
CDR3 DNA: TGTGCCAGCAAGAAGGAGCCAACTAATGAAAAACTGTTTTTT

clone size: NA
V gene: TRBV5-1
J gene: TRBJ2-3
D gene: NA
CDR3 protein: CASREIAVGPTDTQYF
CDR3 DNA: TGCGCCAGCAGAGAAATAGCGGTAGGACCCACAGATACGCAGTATTTT

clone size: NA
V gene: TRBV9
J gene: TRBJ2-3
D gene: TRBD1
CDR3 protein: CASSPRTGDTDTQYF
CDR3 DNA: TGTGCCAGCAGCCCTAGGACAGGGGACACAGATACGCAGTATTTT

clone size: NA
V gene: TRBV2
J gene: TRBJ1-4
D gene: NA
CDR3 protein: CASRSRVTNEKLFF
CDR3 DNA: TGTGCCAGCAGAAGCAGGGTAACTAATGAAAAACTGTTTTTT

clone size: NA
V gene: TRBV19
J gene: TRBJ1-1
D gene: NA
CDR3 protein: CASSIAQNTEAFF
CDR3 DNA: TGTGCCAGTAGTATAGCCCAGAACACTGAAGCTTTCTTT

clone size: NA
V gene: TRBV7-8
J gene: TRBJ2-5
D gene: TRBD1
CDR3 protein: CASSLGTGGGETQYF
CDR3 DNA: TGTGCCAGCAGCTTAGGGACAGGGGGGGGAGAGACCCAGTACTTC

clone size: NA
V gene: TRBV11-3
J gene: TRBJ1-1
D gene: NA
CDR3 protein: CASSLGAGAEAFF
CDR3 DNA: TGTGCCAGCAGCTTAGGGGCAGGCGCTGAAGCTTTCTTT

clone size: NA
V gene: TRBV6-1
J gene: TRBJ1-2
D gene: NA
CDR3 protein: CASSEGARYYGYTF
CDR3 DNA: TGTGCCAGCAGTGAAGGGGCCAGGTACTATGGCTACACCTTC

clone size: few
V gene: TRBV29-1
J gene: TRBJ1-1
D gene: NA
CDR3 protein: CSVVSDREAFF
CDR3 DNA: TGCAGCGTCGTATCCGACAGGGAAGCTTTCTTT

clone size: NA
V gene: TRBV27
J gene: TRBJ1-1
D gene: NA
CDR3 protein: CASSWRQPINTEAFF
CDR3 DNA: TGTGCCAGCAGTTGGCGACAGCCTATCAACACTGAAGCTTTCTTT

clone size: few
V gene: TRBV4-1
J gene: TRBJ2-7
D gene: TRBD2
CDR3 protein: CASSRGTSGEQYF
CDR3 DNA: TGCGCCAGCAGCCGGGGGACTAGCGGCGAGCAGTACTTC

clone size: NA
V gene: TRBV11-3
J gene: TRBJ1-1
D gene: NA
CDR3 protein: CASSSSWGGEAFF
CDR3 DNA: TGTGCCAGCAGCTCATCCTGGGGCGGTGAAGCTTTCTTT

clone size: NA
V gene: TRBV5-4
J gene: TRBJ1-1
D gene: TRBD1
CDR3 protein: CASSLRLTGVTEAFF
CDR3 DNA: TGTGCCAGCAGCTTGAGGTTAACAGGGGTCACTGAAGCTTTCTTT

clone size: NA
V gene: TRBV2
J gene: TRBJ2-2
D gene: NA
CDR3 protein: CASTPWATNTGELFF
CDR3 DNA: TGTGCCAGCACCCCGTGGGCCACGAACACCGGGGAGCTGTTTTTT

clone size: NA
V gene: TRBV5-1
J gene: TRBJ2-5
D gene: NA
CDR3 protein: CASSLTVVNQETQYF
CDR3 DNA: TGCGCCAGCAGCTTGACAGTGGTGAACCAAGAGACCCAGTACTTC

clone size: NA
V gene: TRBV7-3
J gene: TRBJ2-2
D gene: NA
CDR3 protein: CASSFAGGRGDTGELFF
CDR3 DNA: TGTGCCAGCAGCTTCGCCGGCGGCAGGGGAGACACCGGGGAGCTGTTTTTT

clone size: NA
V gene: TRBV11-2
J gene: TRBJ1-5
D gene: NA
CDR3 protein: CASSVHLRQPQHF
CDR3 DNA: TGTGCTAGCAGCGTCCACCTGAGGCAGCCCCAGCATTTT

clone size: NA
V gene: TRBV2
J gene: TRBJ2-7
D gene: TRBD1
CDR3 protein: CASSDDPTGGGYF
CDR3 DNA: TGTGCCAGCAGTGATGACCCCACAGGGGGTGGATACTTC

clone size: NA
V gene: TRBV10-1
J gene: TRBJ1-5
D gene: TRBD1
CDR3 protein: CASRGPGTGFNQPQHF
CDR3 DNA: TGCGCCAGCAGGGGTCCCGGGACAGGGTTCAATCAGCCCCAGCATTTT

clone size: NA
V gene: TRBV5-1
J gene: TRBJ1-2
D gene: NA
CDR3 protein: CASSPATGRSYGYTF
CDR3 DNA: TGCGCCAGCAGCCCGGCCACGGGGAGGAGCTATGGCTACACCTTC

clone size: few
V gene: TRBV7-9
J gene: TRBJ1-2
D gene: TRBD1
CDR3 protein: CASSSDRGGYGYTF
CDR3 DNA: TGTGCCAGCAGCTCCGACAGGGGTGGCTATGGCTACACCTTC

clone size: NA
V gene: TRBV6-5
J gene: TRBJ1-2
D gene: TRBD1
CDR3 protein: CASSYYPQGAGYTF
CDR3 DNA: TGTGCCAGCAGTTATTACCCCCAGGGGGCTGGCTACACCTTC

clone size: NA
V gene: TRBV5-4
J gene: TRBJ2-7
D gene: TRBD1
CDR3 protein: CASSFPGQGVGEQYF
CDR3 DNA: TGTGCCAGCAGCTTCCCGGGACAGGGGGTCGGGGAGCAGTACTTC

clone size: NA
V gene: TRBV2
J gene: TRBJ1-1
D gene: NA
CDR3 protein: CASSVQLQAKAFF
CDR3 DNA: TGTGCCAGCAGTGTCCAACTGCAGGCCAAAGCTTTCTTT

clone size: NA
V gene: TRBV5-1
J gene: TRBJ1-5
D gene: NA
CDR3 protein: CASSLGPLMGNQPQHF
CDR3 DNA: TGCGCCAGCAGCTTGGGCCCGCTAATGGGCAATCAGCCCCAGCATTTT

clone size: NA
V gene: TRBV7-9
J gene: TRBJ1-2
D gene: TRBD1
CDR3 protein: CASSSPNTGGDVDGYTF
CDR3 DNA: TGTGCCAGCAGCTCTCCTAATACAGGGGGCGACGTAGATGGCTACACCTTC

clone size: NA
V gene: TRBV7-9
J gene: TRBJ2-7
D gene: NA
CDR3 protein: CSSSAQNDEQYF
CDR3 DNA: TGTTCCAGCAGCGCACAAAACGATGAGCAGTACTTC

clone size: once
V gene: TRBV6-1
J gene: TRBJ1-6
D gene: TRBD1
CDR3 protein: CASSTGERNNSPLHF
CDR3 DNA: TGTGCCAGCAGTACAGGGGAGAGGAATAATTCACCCCTCCACTTT

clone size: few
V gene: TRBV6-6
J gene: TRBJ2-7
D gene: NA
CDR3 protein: CASSYPGQSFTYEQYF
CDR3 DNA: TGTGCCAGCAGTTACCCCGGACAGAGCTTTACATACGAGCAGTACTTC

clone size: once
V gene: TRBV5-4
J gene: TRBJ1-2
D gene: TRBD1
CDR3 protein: CASSQGQDFNYGYTF
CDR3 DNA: TGTGCCAGCAGCCAGGGACAGGATTTTAACTATGGCTACACCTTC

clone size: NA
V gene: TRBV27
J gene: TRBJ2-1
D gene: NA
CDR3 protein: CASGGTDLKSLYEQFF
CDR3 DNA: TGTGCCAGCGGAGGGACAGACCTAAAATCCTTATACGAGCAGTTCTTC

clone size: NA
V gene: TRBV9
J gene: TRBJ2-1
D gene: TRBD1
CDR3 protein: CASSVGGTGAGNEQFF
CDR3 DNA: TGTGCCAGCAGCGTAGGGGGGACAGGGGCCGGCAATGAGCAGTTCTTC

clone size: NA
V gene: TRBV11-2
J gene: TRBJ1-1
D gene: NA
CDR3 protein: CASSLWGAEAFF
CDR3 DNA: TGTGCCAGCAGCTTATGGGGGGCTGAAGCTTTCTTT

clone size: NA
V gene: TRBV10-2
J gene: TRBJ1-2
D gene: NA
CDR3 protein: CASLGVRVKGYGYTF
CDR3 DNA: TGCGCCAGCCTGGGCGTCAGGGTAAAGGGCTATGGCTACACCTTC

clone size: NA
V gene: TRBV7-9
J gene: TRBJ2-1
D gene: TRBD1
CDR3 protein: CSSSPAGGPHNEQFF
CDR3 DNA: TGTTCCAGCAGCCCAGCAGGGGGCCCCCACAATGAGCAGTTCTTC

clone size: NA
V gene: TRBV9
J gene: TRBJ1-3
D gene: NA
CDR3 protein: CASSQTGLINTIYF
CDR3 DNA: TGTGCCAGCAGCCAAACCGGTCTCATAAACACCATATATTTT

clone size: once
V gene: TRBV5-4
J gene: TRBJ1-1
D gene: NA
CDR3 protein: CASSFTGTTEAFF
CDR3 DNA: TGTGCCAGCAGCTTTACAGGGACCACTGAAGCTTTCTTT

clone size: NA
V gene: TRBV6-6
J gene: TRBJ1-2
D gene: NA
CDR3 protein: CASNPQAYGYTF
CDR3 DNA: TGTGCCAGCAACCCCCAGGCGTACGGCTACACCTTC